The 22 T cell receptor beta chains in this list originate from one sample, sequenced in a study of blood T cell repertoires in COVID-19. Profiling relied on immunoSEQ multiplex PCR, and the TCRdb table lists in-frame clones only, not all of them. The sample comprises 200,000 to 250,000 clones, 88% of which are singletons, and 2.7% rests with the top ten. The sequenced sample consisted of peripheral blood. These receptors all come from a woman in her fifties or sixties with acute or convalescent COVID-19.

The chain links TRBV4-3 to TRBJ1-3, with D perhaps matching TRBD1 (5 bases). Germline lookup yields CDR1 LGHNA and CDR2 YSLEER. Trimming took 4 bases from V and 3 from J, leaving 16 bases between them. The CDR3 spans 16 residues. The CDR3 DNA sequence: TGCGCCAGCAGCCCGGAGCTCCAGGGTGGTGGAAACACCATATATTTT. Its translation: CASSPELQGGGNTIYF.

This chain connects TRBV28 to TRBJ2-7; perhaps TRBD1 as D (7 bases). The germline V gene encodes CDR1 MDHEN and CDR2 SYDVKM. The CDR3 consists of 15 residues. V was shortened by 6 bases and J by 4 bases, with 19 bases between the two germline ends. CDR3 amino acids: CASSQGGQIYYEQYF. In DNA form, the CDR3 reads TGTGCCAGCAGCCAGGGGGGACAGATTTATTACGAGCAGTACTTC.

V is TRBV7-2 and J is TRBJ1-4, with 8 bases lining up with TRBD1. Per germline, CDR1 SGHTA and CDR2 FQGNSA. The V gene end was trimmed by 2 bases and the J gene end by 7 bases; junction bases not matched to a gene: 3. The CDR3 has 14 amino acids. The DNA for the CDR3 is TGTGCCAGCAGCTTAACAGGGGGAGGTGAAAAACTGTTTTTT. The encoded protein is CASSLTGGGEKLFF.

The chain uses TRBV28 and TRBJ2-7; 8 positions agree with TRBD2. Germline CDR1 MDHEN, CDR2 SYDVKM. J was trimmed by 9 bases and V by 2 bases; bases with no gene match: 6. CDR3 length: 13 residues. The CDR3 sequence is CASSLTGGPGQYF. DNA of the CDR3: TGTGCCAGCAGTTTAACGGGAGGGCCGGGGCAGTACTTC.

The chain has TRBV7-9 and TRBJ1-4; possibly TRBD1 for D (6 bases). Trimming left V 5 bases short and J 8 bases short, with 21 bases between. Germline V gene data show CDR1 as SEHNR and CDR2 as FQNEAQ (reference sequence). The CDR3 is made up of 16 amino acids. Here the CDR3 reads CASSQDPGGFREKLFF. DNA of the CDR3: TGTGCCAGCAGCCAGGACCCTGGGGGCTTCCGGGAAAAACTGTTTTTT. The full variable domain, rest sourced from reference TRBV7-9 and TRBJ1-4, is DTGVSQNPRHKITKRGQNVTFRCDPISEHNRLYWYRQTLGQGPEFLTYFQNEAQLEKSRLLSDRFSAERPKGSFSTLEIQRTEQGDSAMYLCASSQDPGGFREKLFFGSGTQLSVL.

Comment on this clone: Germline and junction disagree at one end, which may indicate a read error. J is TRBJ1-1 and V is TRBV5-4, with unresolved D. The CDR3 spans 11 residues. CDR1 SGHNT and CDR2 YYREEE come from the germline V gene (reference sequence). The DNA for the CDR3 is TGTGCCAGCACCTTGGGCGGTGAAGCTTTCTTT. As protein: CASTLGGEAFF.

The chain couples TRBV4-2 to TRBJ2-7, with 9 nucleotides matching TRBD2. The CDR3 sequence is 16 residues long. V shed 0 bases, J shed 5 bases, and the junction held 8 bases outside the gene matches. Germline-derived CDR1 and CDR2 are LGHNA and YNFKEQ. The CDR3 DNA follows: TGTGCCAGCAGCCAAGACTCAGGCGGGGGGGCTGACGAGCAGTACTTC. This codes for CASSQDSGGGADEQYF.

Here the CDR3 reads CASSVGQVTNEKLFF. DNA of the CDR3: TGTGCCAGCAGTGTAGGACAGGTCACTAATGAAAAACTGTTTTTT. The rearrangement uses TRBV2 and TRBJ1-4; 7 nucleotides match TRBD1. Germline CDR1 is SNHLY and CDR2 is FYNNEI. The V and J ends lost 4 bases and 2 bases, in that order; junction bases with no gene match: 4. The CDR3 consists of 15 residues.

The CDR3: CASSQVRGELFF. For the CDR3, the DNA is TGCGCCAGCAGCCAAGTTCGGGGGGAACTGTTTTTT. The genes are TRBV4-3 and TRBJ1-4; D might be TRBD1 (5 bases). Trimming removed 1 base from V and 12 bases from J, with 9 bases in between. CDR3 length equals 12 residues. CDR1 is LGHNA and CDR2 is YSLEER in the germline V gene.

The rearrangement joins TRBV18 to TRBJ1-3; D is unclear. The V and J ends lost 4 bases and 0 bases respectively, with 7 bases between them. This CDR3 comprises 14 residues. CDR1 is KGHSH, CDR2 LQKENI, per germline. CDR3 amino acids: CASSRAASGNTIYF. DNA for the CDR3: TGTGCCAGCTCACGGGCCGCCTCTGGAAACACCATATATTTT.

This chain uses TRBV3-1 (or the pseudogene TRBV3-2) with TRBJ1-6, with 7 bases aligning to TRBD1. The CDR3 consists of 16 residues. V was clipped by 6 bases and J by 7 bases; unmatched bases: 12. Germline V gene lookup returns CDR1 LGHDT and CDR2 YNNKEL (reference sequence). The CDR3 reads CASRAQGQLSNSPLHF. CDR3 DNA: TGTGCCAGCAGGGCCCAGGGACAGCTTTCGAATTCACCCCTCCACTTT.

The genes are TRBV4-3 and TRBJ1-6; the D gene is possibly TRBD1 (5 bases). The CDR3 spans 15 residues. V shed 5 bases and J shed 7 bases, with 15 bases lying between them. Germline assignment: CDR1 LGHNA and CDR2 YSLEER. This CDR3 is CASSERRAGNSPLHF. The CDR3 nucleotides are TGCGCCAGCAGCGAGCGAAGAGCAGGGAATTCACCCCTCCACTTT.

CDR3 bases: TGTGCCAGCAGTGAATTAGGGGATTCCTACAATGAGCAGTTCTTC. Amino acid sequence: CASSELGDSYNEQFF. The chain couples TRBV25-1 to TRBJ2-1, with D maybe TRBD1 (5 bases). The germline V gene has CDR1 MGHDK and CDR2 SYGVNS. V lost 1 base, J lost 1 base, and 8 bases lay in between. CDR3 length equals 15 residues. The full variable domain, its missing parts supplied by reference TRBV25-1 and TRBJ2-1, is EADIYQTPRYLVIGTGKKITLECSQTMGHDKMYWYQQDPGMELHLIHYSYGVNSTEKGDLSSESTVSRIRTEHFPLTLESARPSHTSQYLCASSELGDSYNEQFFGPGTRLTVL.

The chain combines TRBV7-2 with TRBJ2-5; D is possibly TRBD2 (6 bases). V dropped 3 bases and J dropped 5 bases, with 10 bases sitting between them. The germline CDR1 and CDR2 sequences are SGHTA and FQGNSA. The CDR3 totals 13 residues. The CDR3 reads CASSLGTLETQYF. Here the CDR3 DNA reads TGTGCCAGCAGCTTGGGGACTCTGGAGACCCAGTACTTC.

The chain combines TRBV5-1 with TRBJ2-1, with D perhaps TRBD1 (5 bases). CDR1 is SGHRS, CDR2 YFSETQ, per germline. The CDR3 extends over 15 amino acids. The ends were cut back, 0 bases at V and 6 bases at J, with 13 bases in the middle. CDR3 in DNA: TGCGCCAGCAGCTTGGTCCAGGGCGTGGGCAATGAGCAGTTCTTC. This gives the protein CASSLVQGVGNEQFF.

The chain uses TRBV19 and TRBJ1-5, with D hard to call. There are 15 residues in the CDR3. V shed 1 base and J shed 2 bases, with 9 bases lying between them. Germline CDR1 LNHDA, CDR2 SQIVND (reference sequence). This CDR3 reads CASSIAVSGNQPQHF. As DNA, the CDR3 is TGTGCCAGTAGTATAGCGGTCTCGGGCAATCAGCCCCAGCATTTT.

This rearrangement joins TRBV6-5 to TRBJ2-5; no firm D call. CDR3 length equals 12 residues. Germline V gives CDR1 MNHEY, CDR2 SVGAGI. The V end lost 2 bases, the J end lost 5 bases, and 6 bases lay between the germline ends. CDR3 DNA sequence: TGTGCCAGCAGTTACGGCGGCGAGACCCAGTACTTC. Translation gives CASSYGGETQYF.

This clone was observed once. This chain links TRBV3-1 (or the pseudogene TRBV3-2) with TRBJ2-4; D is uncertain. Germline CDR1 LGHDT, CDR2 YNNKEL (reference sequence). The V end lost 4 bases, the J end lost 3 bases, and 13 bases lay between the germline ends. The CDR3 is 15 amino acids. As DNA, the CDR3 is TGTGCCAGCAGCCTCCACGGGTTGGGCAAAAACATTCAGTACTTC. It specifies CASSLHGLGKNIQYF.

The chain employs TRBV30 and TRBJ1-2; D is undetermined. V was shortened by 0 bases and J by 5 bases, with 22 bases between the two germline ends. Germline CDR1 and CDR2: GTSNPN and SVGIG (reference sequence). The CDR3 contains 17 residues. The CDR3 sequence is CAWSVRSGTDYFYGYTF. Written as DNA, the CDR3 is TGTGCCTGGAGTGTACGGAGCGGAACAGATTATTTTTATGGCTACACCTTC. Full variable domain (rest looked up from reference TRBV30 and TRBJ1-2): SQTIHQWPATLVQPVGSPLSLECTVEGTSNPNLYWYRQAAGRGLQLLFYSVGIGQISSEVPQNLSASRPQDRQFILSSKKLLLSDSGFYLCAWSVRSGTDYFYGYTFGSGTRLTVV.

A word on this clone: The CDR3 does not close with the conserved phenylalanine or tryptophan, likely indicating a read error. The DNA is omitted, as the CDR3 cannot be located on it reliably, and the CDR3 follows TCRdb's listing. The rearrangement uses TRBV4-1 and TRBJ2-7; TRBD1 reflects the table's D call only, with no check against the DNA. The CDR3 extends over 15 residues, inclusive of both ends. Germline V gives CDR1 MGHRA, CDR2 YSYEKL. CDR3 region: CASTFPTRQIHISPL.

This chain links TRBV11-2 with TRBJ2-2, with 9 bases fitting TRBD2. Germline CDR1 SGHAT, CDR2 FQNNGV. The CDR3 runs to 17 residues. V shed 1 base, J shed 5 bases, and the junction held 8 bases outside the gene matches. The CDR3 reads CASSLVFGLAGTGELFF. CDR3 sequence (DNA): TGTGCCAGCAGCTTAGTCTTTGGCCTAGCGGGGACCGGGGAGCTGTTTTTT.

The chain uses TRBV28 and TRBJ1-1; D unclear. This CDR3 has 16 residues. Trimming shortened V by 6 bases and J by 6 bases, and 23 bases separated the two germline ends. In germline, CDR1 is MDHEN, CDR2 SYDVKM. In DNA, the CDR3 is TGTGCCAGCAGATCCGAGGGTGGAGAAGTTGTGTCTGAAGCTTTCTTT. Amino acid sequence: CASRSEGGEVVSEAFF.